A selection of T cell receptor beta chains follows, all from one sample in a study of blood T cell repertoires in COVID-19. Sequenced by immunoSEQ multiplex PCR; TCRdb stores in-frame clones only, minus some. The data hold roughly 250,000 clones, with around 89% observed a single time. The sequenced sample consisted of PBMCs or T cells enriched from blood (not recorded which). All receptors come from a man aged 45 to 65 who had been exposed to COVID-19. Both conserved end residues are trimmed from each CDR3. A D gene is named only where the DNA matches it firmly.

CDR3 protein: ASSLFGTVGGGYT; D gene: TRBD1; V gene: TRBV7-2; J gene: TRBJ1-2
CDR3 protein: ASSLSSNEKLF; D gene: NA; V gene: TRBV5-1; J gene: TRBJ1-4
CDR3 protein: ASATPRTGGRETQY; D gene: TRBD1; V gene: TRBV25-1; J gene: TRBJ2-5
CDR3 protein: SVARGQETQY; D gene: NA; V gene: TRBV29-1; J gene: TRBJ2-5
CDR3 protein: ASSPGQGPEAF; D gene: TRBD1; V gene: TRBV18; J gene: TRBJ1-1
CDR3 protein: ARSLPPHTGTGRMNTEAF; D gene: NA; V gene: TRBV7-5; J gene: TRBJ1-1
CDR3 protein: ASVPERSGNTIY; D gene: NA; V gene: TRBV18; J gene: TRBJ1-3
CDR3 protein: ASSPATSGIAKNIQY; D gene: TRBD2; V gene: TRBV7-3; J gene: TRBJ2-4
CDR3 protein: SASFRQGYEQY; D gene: TRBD1; V gene: TRBV20-1; J gene: TRBJ2-7
CDR3 protein: ASSLSSGWLYNEQF; D gene: TRBD2; V gene: TRBV27; J gene: TRBJ2-1
CDR3 protein: ASSQLGSYGYT; D gene: NA; V gene: TRBV25-1; J gene: TRBJ1-2
CDR3 protein: ASSYRGQGPNANYGYT; D gene: TRBD1; V gene: TRBV7-3; J gene: TRBJ1-2
CDR3 protein: ASSHRTTQGLRNTIY; D gene: NA; V gene: TRBV28; J gene: TRBJ1-3
CDR3 protein: ASSFLIKGSNQPQH; D gene: NA; V gene: TRBV28; J gene: TRBJ1-5
CDR3 protein: ASSLKGYNQPQH; D gene: NA; V gene: TRBV27; J gene: TRBJ1-5
CDR3 protein: ASTTQGAKEKLF; D gene: TRBD1; V gene: TRBV3-1/TRBV3-2; J gene: TRBJ1-4
CDR3 protein: ASSLFGDRGRTGELF; D gene: TRBD1; V gene: TRBV27; J gene: TRBJ2-2
CDR3 protein: ASSQGALNYGYT; D gene: TRBD1; V gene: TRBV2; J gene: TRBJ1-2
CDR3 protein: ASSTPPGHLMNTEAF; D gene: NA; V gene: TRBV19; J gene: TRBJ1-1
CDR3 protein: ASNPRRTSGEAF; D gene: NA; V gene: TRBV11-2; J gene: TRBJ1-1
CDR3 protein: ASSLGRRNTEAF; D gene: NA; V gene: TRBV11-3; J gene: TRBJ1-1
CDR3 protein: ASSKQGRDTEAF; D gene: NA; V gene: TRBV27; J gene: TRBJ1-1
CDR3 protein: ASSGRPGLNTGELF; D gene: NA; V gene: TRBV9; J gene: TRBJ2-2
CDR3 protein: ASSPGQGWGNTIY; D gene: TRBD1; V gene: TRBV5-1; J gene: TRBJ1-3
CDR3 protein: SASLQDNSPLH; D gene: NA; V gene: TRBV20-1; J gene: TRBJ1-6
CDR3 protein: ASSPGLAGGSTYEQY; D gene: TRBD2; V gene: TRBV5-1; J gene: TRBJ2-7
CDR3 protein: ASSFPISSGANVLT; D gene: NA; V gene: TRBV28; J gene: TRBJ2-6
CDR3 protein: ASSRARSVTQY; D gene: NA; V gene: TRBV12-3/TRBV12-4; J gene: TRBJ2-3
CDR3 protein: ASRDRSSGNTIY; D gene: TRBD1; V gene: TRBV2; J gene: TRBJ1-3
CDR3 protein: ASSRSFGGNSYEQY; D gene: NA; V gene: TRBV3-1/TRBV3-2; J gene: TRBJ2-7
CDR3 protein: ASSYGTGGMNTEAF; D gene: TRBD1; V gene: TRBV6-6; J gene: TRBJ1-1